The TCR beta chain under discussion was sequenced for a study of shared clonotypes between healthy human individuals. Notes on the study in general: Among non-shared clonotypes, generation probabilities were lower than among those shared by all four donors.

Clones were sequenced by immunoSEQ multiplex PCR, and TCRdb holds only the in-frame ones, with some missing. This sample has 740,000 or so clones, with around 73% found just once. Germline-derived CDR1 and CDR2 are MDHEN and SYDVKM. With 5 bases clipped from V and 4 bases from J, the junction kept 9 bases outside the gene matches. CDR3 size: 16 residues. For this clone: Its antigen is currently unknown.

The study drew all its donors from Caucasian adults living in Nashville, Tennessee. The chain uses TRBV28 and TRBJ1-5, with 9 bases aligning to TRBD1. The source is a woman aged 25 to 39 in good health. The sequencing input was memory CD4+ T cells sorted from blood. Documented subset: CD45RA-negative fraction. The CDR3 here is CASSPPGQGTNQPQHF. Written as DNA, the CDR3 is TGTGCCAGCAGTCCCCCCGGACAGGGGACAAATCAGCCCCAGCATTTT.